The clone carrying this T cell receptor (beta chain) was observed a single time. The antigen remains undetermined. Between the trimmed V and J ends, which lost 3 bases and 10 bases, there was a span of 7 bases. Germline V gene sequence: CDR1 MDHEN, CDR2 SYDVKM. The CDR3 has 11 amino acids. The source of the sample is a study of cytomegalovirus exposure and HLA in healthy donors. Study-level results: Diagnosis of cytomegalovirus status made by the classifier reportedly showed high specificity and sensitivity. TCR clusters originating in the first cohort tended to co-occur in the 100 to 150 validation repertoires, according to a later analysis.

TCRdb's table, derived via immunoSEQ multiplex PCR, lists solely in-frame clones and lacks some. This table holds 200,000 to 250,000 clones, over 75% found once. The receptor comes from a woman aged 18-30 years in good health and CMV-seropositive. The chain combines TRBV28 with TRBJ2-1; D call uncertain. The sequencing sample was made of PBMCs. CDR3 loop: CASSFPQEQFF. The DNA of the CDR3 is TGTGCCAGCAGTTTCCCGCAGGAGCAGTTCTTC.